One T cell receptor (beta chain) is described in this entry. This specimen belongs to a study of identical twins. The germline V gene has CDR1 SGHKS and CDR2 YYEKEE (reference sequence). J lost 5 bases, V lost 4 bases, and 3 bases had no gene match. This CDR3 is 15 amino acids long. TCRdb reanalysed the 5' RACE reads using MiXCR and keeps one entry per CDR3 protein. The sample records hundreds of thousands of distinct CDR3 sequences, 15% to 20% being singletons. The data were also submitted as part of a second study, on T cells expressing NK-cell markers. From that second work: In several experiments, sorting was restricted to alpha-beta TCR T cells by an anti-gamma-delta TCR antibody.

The genes are TRBV5-5 and TRBJ2-4; 13 bases fit TRBD2. Sequencing was done on a sample of PBMCs. The receptor was derived from a woman aged 18-30 years in good health. The CDR3 here is CASSRTSGRENIQYF. In DNA, the CDR3 is TGTGCCAGCAGCAGGACTAGCGGGAGAGAAAACATTCAGTACTTC.